This T cell receptor beta chain was identified in a study of shared clonotypes between healthy human individuals. The protocol was immunoSEQ multiplex PCR, while the TCRdb copy is restricted to in-frame clones and leaves out a portion. This table has 2.3 million or so clones, about 92% appearing once. The germline gives CDR1 MDHEN, CDR2 SYDVKM. The CDR3 covers 17 residues. After removal of 6 bases from V and 3 bases from J, the junction contained 14 bases not matched to a gene. The sequence derives from a man aged 18 to 29 in good health. Some clones in this sample may be carry-over from other donors' samples. Sequences were obtained from naive CD4+ T cells from PBMCs. Subset indicated: CD45RA+ positively selected. The genes are TRBV28 and TRBJ1-2; TRBD1 agrees at 9 bases. The CDR3 region has the DNA TGTGCCAGCAGCCTAGGACAGGGGAAGGCTTGGTACTATGGCTACACCTTC. Translating it yields CASSLGQGKAWYYGYTF.